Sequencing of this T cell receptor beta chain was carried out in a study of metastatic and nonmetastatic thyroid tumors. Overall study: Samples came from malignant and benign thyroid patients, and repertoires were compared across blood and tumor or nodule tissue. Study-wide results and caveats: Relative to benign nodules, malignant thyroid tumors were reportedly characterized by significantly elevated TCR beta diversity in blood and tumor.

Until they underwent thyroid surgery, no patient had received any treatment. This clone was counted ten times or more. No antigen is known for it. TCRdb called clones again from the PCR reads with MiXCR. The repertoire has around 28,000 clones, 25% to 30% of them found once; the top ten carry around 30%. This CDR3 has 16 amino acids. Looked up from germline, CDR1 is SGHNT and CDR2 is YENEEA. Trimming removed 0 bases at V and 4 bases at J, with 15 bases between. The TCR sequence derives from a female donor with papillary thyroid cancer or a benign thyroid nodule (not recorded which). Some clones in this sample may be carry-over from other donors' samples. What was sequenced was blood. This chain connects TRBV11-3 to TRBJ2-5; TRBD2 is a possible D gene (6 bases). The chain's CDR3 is CASSLDGLAPSETQYF. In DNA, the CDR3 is TGTGCCAGCAGCTTAGATGGGCTAGCGCCCTCAGAGACCCAGTACTTC.